The rows below give T cell receptor beta chains drawn from one sample of a study of CD8 T cells in Susac syndrome. TCRdb re-called the immunoSEQ multiplex PCR reads through MiXCR, storing one row per CDR3 protein. The repertoire has roughly 140,000 distinct CDR3 sequences, just under 97% of them found once; the top ten carry roughly 0.16%. The source material was CD8+ T cells from PBMCs. Receptors originate from a human donor with multiple sclerosis. CDR3s include the opening cysteine and the closing phenylalanine or tryptophan. The D gene is left open where the match is weak. Clone size is given for some rows only: seen once, a few or many times, or a class if the clone is expanded.

abundance: .
d_gene: .
j_gene: TRBJ2-3
v_gene: TRBV7-2
CDR3nt: TGTGCCAGCAGCTTAGCAACCGGCATGGATACGCAGTATTTT
CDR3aa: CASSLATGMDTQYF

abundance: .
d_gene: .
j_gene: TRBJ2-2
v_gene: TRBV12-3/TRBV12-4
CDR3nt: TGTGCCAGCCGTAGTTTACTTTGGGACAACACCGGGGAGCTGTTTTTT
CDR3aa: CASRSLLWDNTGELFF

abundance: .
d_gene: .
j_gene: TRBJ2-1
v_gene: TRBV20-1
CDR3nt: TGCAGTGCTAGAGAGGCAGGTTATGAGCAGTTCTTC
CDR3aa: CSAREAGYEQFF

abundance: .
d_gene: .
j_gene: TRBJ1-5
v_gene: TRBV30
CDR3nt: TGTGCCTGGAGCGAAGGAAATGGCAATCAGCCCCAGCATTTT
CDR3aa: CAWSEGNGNQPQHF

abundance: .
d_gene: .
j_gene: TRBJ1-1
v_gene: TRBV5-4
CDR3nt: TGTGCCAGCAGCGTATACAGGGAGGGCACTGAAGCTTTCTTT
CDR3aa: CASSVYREGTEAFF

abundance: .
d_gene: .
j_gene: TRBJ1-1
v_gene: TRBV13
CDR3nt: TGTGCCAGCAGCTCAACTGGGTTGCCCGAAGCTTTCTTT
CDR3aa: CASSSTGLPEAFF

abundance: .
d_gene: .
j_gene: TRBJ1-2
v_gene: TRBV27
CDR3nt: TGTGCCAGCAGTTCGGCGGCTGGGTACTATGGCTACACCTTC
CDR3aa: CASSSAAGYYGYTF

abundance: .
d_gene: TRBD2
j_gene: TRBJ2-7
v_gene: TRBV12-3/TRBV12-4
CDR3nt: TGTGCCAGCAGTTATGCTAGCGGGGGTTCCTACGAGCAGTACTTC
CDR3aa: CASSYASGGSYEQYF

abundance: .
d_gene: .
j_gene: TRBJ2-3
v_gene: TRBV3-1
CDR3nt: TGTGCCAGCAGCCCCTCGCGGGGCGATCTCACTAGCACAGATACGCAGTATTTT
CDR3aa: CASSPSRGDLTSTDTQYF

abundance: .
d_gene: .
j_gene: TRBJ2-1
v_gene: TRBV6-5
CDR3nt: TGTGCCAGCAGTTATAGGATACACAATGAGCAGTTCTTC
CDR3aa: CASSYRIHNEQFF

abundance: .
d_gene: .
j_gene: TRBJ1-1
v_gene: TRBV20-1
CDR3nt: TGCAGTGCTAGGACTAGGAACACTGAAGCTTTCTTT
CDR3aa: CSARTRNTEAFF

abundance: .
d_gene: .
j_gene: TRBJ2-3
v_gene: TRBV11-2
CDR3nt: TGTGCCAGCATCTTGGGGGGGGGCAATACGCAGTATTTT
CDR3aa: CASILGGGNTQYF

abundance: .
d_gene: .
j_gene: TRBJ2-6
v_gene: TRBV6-5
CDR3nt: TGTGCCAGCAGCGCTGATGGGGCCAACGTCCTGACTTTC
CDR3aa: CASSADGANVLTF

abundance: .
d_gene: .
j_gene: TRBJ2-1
v_gene: TRBV27
CDR3nt: TGTGCCAGCAGGGAAAAATACAATGAGCAGTTCTTC
CDR3aa: CASREKYNEQFF

abundance: .
d_gene: .
j_gene: TRBJ2-2
v_gene: TRBV29-1
CDR3nt: TGCAGCGTTCCGGGATCGAACACCGGGGAGCTGTTTTTT
CDR3aa: CSVPGSNTGELFF

abundance: .
d_gene: TRBD2
j_gene: TRBJ2-3
v_gene: TRBV29-1
CDR3nt: TGCAGCGTTGGCGCGGGGGGCCCAGATACGCAGTATTTT
CDR3aa: CSVGAGGPDTQYF

abundance: .
d_gene: .
j_gene: TRBJ2-7
v_gene: TRBV14
CDR3nt: TGTGCCAGCAGCCAAACCCAGGGTCTTGTTTACGAGCAGTACTTC
CDR3aa: CASSQTQGLVYEQYF

abundance: .
d_gene: .
j_gene: TRBJ1-1
v_gene: TRBV30
CDR3nt: TGTGCCTGCGAGATGAACACTGAAGCTTTCTTT
CDR3aa: CACEMNTEAFF

abundance: .
d_gene: TRBD2
j_gene: TRBJ2-1
v_gene: TRBV29-1
CDR3nt: TGCAGCGTAGGTCCCGGGACTAGCGGGGGGGTCCGAGTTGAGCAGTTCTTC
CDR3aa: CSVGPGTSGGVRVEQFF

abundance: once
d_gene: .
j_gene: TRBJ2-1
v_gene: TRBV9
CDR3nt: TGTGCCAGCAGCGGGGACTCGTTGCATGAGCAGTTCTTC
CDR3aa: CASSGDSLHEQFF

abundance: once
d_gene: .
j_gene: TRBJ1-2
v_gene: TRBV12-3/TRBV12-4
CDR3nt: TGTGCCAGCAGTTCGGGGTTTGTCTATGGCTACACCTTC
CDR3aa: CASSSGFVYGYTF

abundance: .
d_gene: .
j_gene: TRBJ2-6
v_gene: TRBV29-1
CDR3nt: TGCAGCGTTGAACCCCAGACCCACTCTGGGGCCAACGTCCTGACTTTC
CDR3aa: CSVEPQTHSGANVLTF

abundance: .
d_gene: .
j_gene: TRBJ1-1
v_gene: TRBV29-1
CDR3nt: TGCAGCGCCGAGTTGGACACTGAAGCTTTCTTT
CDR3aa: CSAELDTEAFF

abundance: .
d_gene: TRBD1
j_gene: TRBJ1-2
v_gene: TRBV19
CDR3nt: TGTGCCAGTAACGTCCGGACAGGGGGCGATACAAACTATGGCTACACCTTC
CDR3aa: CASNVRTGGDTNYGYTF

abundance: .
d_gene: TRBD1
j_gene: TRBJ1-2
v_gene: TRBV12-3/TRBV12-4
CDR3nt: TGTGCCAGCAGTCTGACGACAGGGGGCTATGGCTACACCTTC
CDR3aa: CASSLTTGGYGYTF

abundance: .
d_gene: .
j_gene: TRBJ2-1
v_gene: TRBV30
CDR3nt: TGTGCCTGCATCTGGGGTGGCAATGAGCAGTTCTTC
CDR3aa: CACIWGGNEQFF

abundance: .
d_gene: .
j_gene: TRBJ1-4
v_gene: TRBV5-6
CDR3nt: TGTGCCAGCAGCTTGTTGGGCGAGGCTAATGAAAAACTGTTTTTT
CDR3aa: CASSLLGEANEKLFF

abundance: .
d_gene: .
j_gene: TRBJ2-1
v_gene: TRBV29-1
CDR3nt: TGCAGCGTCGGGGTGTACAATGAGCAGTTCTTC
CDR3aa: CSVGVYNEQFF

abundance: .
d_gene: .
j_gene: TRBJ2-7
v_gene: TRBV6-2/TRBV6-3
CDR3nt: TGTGCCAGCAGTTACTCGAATAGCTACGAGCAGTACTTC
CDR3aa: CASSYSNSYEQYF

abundance: .
d_gene: TRBD2
j_gene: TRBJ2-3
v_gene: TRBV13
CDR3nt: TGTGCCAGCAGCTTAGCCGGGGGGGAAGCAGATACGCAGTATTTT
CDR3aa: CASSLAGGEADTQYF

abundance: .
d_gene: .
j_gene: TRBJ2-7
v_gene: TRBV28
CDR3nt: TGTGCCAGCAGTTTTGGGCGGTACGAGCAGTACTTC
CDR3aa: CASSFGRYEQYF

abundance: .
d_gene: .
j_gene: TRBJ2-1
v_gene: TRBV5-1
CDR3nt: TGCGCCAGCAGCTCGGACTCATACAATGAGCAGTTCTTC
CDR3aa: CASSSDSYNEQFF

abundance: .
d_gene: TRBD2
j_gene: TRBJ2-1
v_gene: TRBV14
CDR3nt: TGTGCCAGCAGCCAAGTCGAGGTTGGGACTAGCGGAAATGAGCAGTTCTTC
CDR3aa: CASSQVEVGTSGNEQFF

abundance: .
d_gene: .
j_gene: TRBJ2-1
v_gene: TRBV30
CDR3nt: TGTGCCTGGAGTTACAGCATCTACAATGAGCAGTTCTTC
CDR3aa: CAWSYSIYNEQFF

abundance: .
d_gene: TRBD1
j_gene: TRBJ1-2
v_gene: TRBV6-5
CDR3nt: TGTGCCAGCAGGGTCGGACAGGGCTTTGGCTACACCTTC
CDR3aa: CASRVGQGFGYTF

abundance: .
d_gene: .
j_gene: TRBJ1-3
v_gene: TRBV9
CDR3nt: TGTGCCAGCAGTCCCGAGGGGAAGGGAAACACCATATATTTT
CDR3aa: CASSPEGKGNTIYF

abundance: .
d_gene: TRBD2
j_gene: TRBJ2-1
v_gene: TRBV12-3/TRBV12-4
CDR3nt: TGTGCCAGCAGTTTGACTAGCGGGTACTACAATGAGCAGTTCTTC
CDR3aa: CASSLTSGYYNEQFF

abundance: .
d_gene: .
j_gene: TRBJ1-1
v_gene: TRBV20-1
CDR3nt: TGCAGTGCTAGAGATCTGGAGAACACTGAAGCTTTCTTT
CDR3aa: CSARDLENTEAFF

abundance: .
d_gene: .
j_gene: TRBJ2-1
v_gene: TRBV30
CDR3nt: TGTGCCTGGAGTGTGGCGACCTACAATGAGCAGTTCTTC
CDR3aa: CAWSVATYNEQFF

abundance: .
d_gene: .
j_gene: TRBJ2-7
v_gene: TRBV19
CDR3nt: TGTGCCAGTAGTGTCGGGACCCCAGCCTACGAGCAGTACTTC
CDR3aa: CASSVGTPAYEQYF

abundance: .
d_gene: .
j_gene: TRBJ2-1
v_gene: TRBV29-1
CDR3nt: TGCAGCGTTGATAGGGACCAAGCTGGTTTCTTC
CDR3aa: CSVDRDQAGFF

abundance: once
d_gene: .
j_gene: TRBJ1-2
v_gene: TRBV29-1
CDR3nt: TGCAGCGTTGCCGGCAGGCCGAGGGATGGCTACACCTTC
CDR3aa: CSVAGRPRDGYTF

abundance: .
d_gene: TRBD1
j_gene: TRBJ1-2
v_gene: TRBV20-1
CDR3nt: TGCAGTGCTAGGAACGGGACAGGAATTTTCTATGGCTACACCTTC
CDR3aa: CSARNGTGIFYGYTF

abundance: .
d_gene: TRBD1
j_gene: TRBJ1-1
v_gene: TRBV2
CDR3nt: TGTGCCAGCAGTGAACCCTCGGGACAGCACACTGAAGCTTTCTTT
CDR3aa: CASSEPSGQHTEAFF

abundance: .
d_gene: TRBD1
j_gene: TRBJ1-1
v_gene: TRBV28
CDR3nt: TGTGCCAGCAGCTGGGACAGGGCGGGCACTGAAGCTTTCTTT
CDR3aa: CASSWDRAGTEAFF

abundance: .
d_gene: .
j_gene: TRBJ2-1
v_gene: TRBV30
CDR3nt: TGTGCCTGGAGTGCTTCTATTAATGGATACAATGAGCAGTTCTTC
CDR3aa: CAWSASINGYNEQFF

abundance: .
d_gene: .
j_gene: TRBJ1-1
v_gene: TRBV6-2/TRBV6-3
CDR3nt: TGTGCCAGCCGTGATGGGCAGAACACTGAAGCTTTCTTT
CDR3aa: CASRDGQNTEAFF

abundance: .
d_gene: .
j_gene: TRBJ1-1
v_gene: TRBV6-5
CDR3nt: TGTGCCAGCAGCCCTAGTGAAACTGAAGCTTTCTTT
CDR3aa: CASSPSETEAFF

abundance: .
d_gene: TRBD2
j_gene: TRBJ2-5
v_gene: TRBV27
CDR3nt: TGTGCCAGCAGTCCCCGGACTAGCGGGGGAAAAGAGACCCAGTACTTC
CDR3aa: CASSPRTSGGKETQYF

abundance: .
d_gene: .
j_gene: TRBJ1-3
v_gene: TRBV4-2
CDR3nt: TGTGCCAGCAGCCAAGAACGCCTCTCTGGAAACACCATATATTTT
CDR3aa: CASSQERLSGNTIYF

abundance: .
d_gene: .
j_gene: TRBJ2-1
v_gene: TRBV29-1
CDR3nt: TGCAGCGTCCAGACTAGATACAATGAGCAGTTCTTC
CDR3aa: CSVQTRYNEQFF

abundance: .
d_gene: .
j_gene: TRBJ1-1
v_gene: TRBV14
CDR3nt: TGTGCCAGCAGCCGGAAAGTTGGACCGGAGATGACTGAAGCTTTCTTT
CDR3aa: CASSRKVGPEMTEAFF

abundance: .
d_gene: .
j_gene: TRBJ1-1
v_gene: TRBV11-2
CDR3nt: TGTGCCAGCAGCTTAGGGGGAGGACTCGGACTCACTGAAGCTTTCTTT
CDR3aa: CASSLGGGLGLTEAFF